Here is one TCR beta chain with its context. Its antigen is still unknown. This record belongs to a study of shared clonotypes between healthy human individuals. Study-level findings and limits: It was the non-shared clonotypes that had lower generation probabilities than clonotypes shared by all four donors.

A roughly 200 ng quantity of DNA, approximately 29,000 T cell genomes, went into the sorted-subset replicate PCRs. The assay was immunoSEQ multiplex PCR, and TCRdb's table has in-frame clones only and misses some. The data contain about 2.4 million clones, roughly 93% of them singletons. The V gene's germline CDR1 is ENHRY and CDR2 SYGVKD. V was pared by 7 bases and J by 2 bases, with 17 bases between. The CDR3 extends over 15 amino acids. V and J are TRBV10-3 and TRBJ2-5; possibly TRBD1 for D (6 bases). This receptor was identified in a man between 18 and 29 years old in good health. Some clones in this sample may be carry-over from other donors' samples. Sequencing used naive CD4+ T cells from PBMCs. Subset defined: CD45RA+ positively selected. CDR3 DNA: TGTGCCATCATGGCGACAGGATTAGGACAAGAGACCCAGTACTTC. This gives the protein CAIMATGLGQETQYF.